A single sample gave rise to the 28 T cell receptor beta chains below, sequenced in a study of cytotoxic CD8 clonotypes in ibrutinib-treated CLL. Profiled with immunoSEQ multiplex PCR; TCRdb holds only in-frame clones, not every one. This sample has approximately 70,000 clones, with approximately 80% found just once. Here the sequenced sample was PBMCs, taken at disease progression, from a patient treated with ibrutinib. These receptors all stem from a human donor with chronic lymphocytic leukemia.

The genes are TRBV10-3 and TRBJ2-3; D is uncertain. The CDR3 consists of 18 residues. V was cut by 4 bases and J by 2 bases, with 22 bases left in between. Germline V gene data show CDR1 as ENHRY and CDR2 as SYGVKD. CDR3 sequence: CAISALRPGLLYTDTQYF. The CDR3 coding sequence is TGTGCCATCAGTGCCTTGAGGCCCGGCCTCTTGTACACAGATACGCAGTATTTT.

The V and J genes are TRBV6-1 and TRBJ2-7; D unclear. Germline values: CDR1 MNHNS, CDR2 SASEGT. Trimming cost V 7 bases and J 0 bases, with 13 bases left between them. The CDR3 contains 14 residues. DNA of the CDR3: TGTGCCAGCAAAATAAGTTCTAGCTCCTACGAGCAGTACTTC. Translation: CASKISSSSYEQYF.

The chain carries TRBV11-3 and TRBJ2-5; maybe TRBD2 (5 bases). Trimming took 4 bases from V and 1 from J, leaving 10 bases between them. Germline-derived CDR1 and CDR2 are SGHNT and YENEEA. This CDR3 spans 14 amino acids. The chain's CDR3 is CASSSGGFQETQYF. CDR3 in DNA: TGTGCCAGCAGCTCGGGCGGGTTCCAAGAGACCCAGTACTTC.

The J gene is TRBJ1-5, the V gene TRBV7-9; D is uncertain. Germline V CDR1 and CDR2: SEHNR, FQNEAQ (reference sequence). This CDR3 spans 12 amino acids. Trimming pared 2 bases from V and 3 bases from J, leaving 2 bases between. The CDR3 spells CASSLTNQPQHF. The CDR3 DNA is TGTGCCAGCAGCTTAACCAATCAGCCCCAGCATTTT.

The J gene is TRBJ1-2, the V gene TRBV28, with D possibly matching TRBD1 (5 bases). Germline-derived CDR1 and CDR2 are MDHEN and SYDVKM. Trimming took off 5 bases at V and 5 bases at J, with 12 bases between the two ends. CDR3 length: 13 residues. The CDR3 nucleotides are TGTGCCAGCAGTCAGCCAGGGTCGTATGGCTACACCTTC. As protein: CASSQPGSYGYTF.

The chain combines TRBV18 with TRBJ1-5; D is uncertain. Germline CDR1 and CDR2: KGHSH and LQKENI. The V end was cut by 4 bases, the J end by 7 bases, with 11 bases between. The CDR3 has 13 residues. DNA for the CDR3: TGTGCCAGCTCACGGGAAGACCGACAGCCCCAGCATTTT. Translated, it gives CASSREDRQPQHF. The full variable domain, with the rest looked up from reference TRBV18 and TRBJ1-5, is NAGVMQNPRHLVRRRGQEARLRCSPMKGHSHVYWYRQLPEEGLKFMVYLQKENIIDESGMPKERFSAEFPKEGPSILRIQQVVRGDSAAYFCASSREDRQPQHFGDGTRLSIL.

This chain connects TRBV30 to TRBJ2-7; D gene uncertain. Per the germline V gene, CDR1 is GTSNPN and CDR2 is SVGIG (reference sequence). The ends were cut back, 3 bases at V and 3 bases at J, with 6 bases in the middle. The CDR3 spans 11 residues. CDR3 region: CAWRVNYEQYF. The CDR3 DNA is TGTGCCTGGAGAGTAAACTACGAGCAGTACTTC.

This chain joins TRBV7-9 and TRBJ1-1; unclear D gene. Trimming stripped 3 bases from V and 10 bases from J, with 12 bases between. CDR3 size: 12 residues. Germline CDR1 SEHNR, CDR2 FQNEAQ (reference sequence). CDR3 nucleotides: TGTGCCAGCAGCTTGGGTTCATCAGCAGCTTTCTTT. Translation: CASSLGSSAAFF.

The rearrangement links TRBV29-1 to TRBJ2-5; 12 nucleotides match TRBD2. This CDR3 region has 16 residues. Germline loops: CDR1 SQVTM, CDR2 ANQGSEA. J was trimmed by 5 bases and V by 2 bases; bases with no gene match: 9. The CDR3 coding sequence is TGCAGCGTTGAATACTGGCTAGCGGGAGGGGGCGAGACCCAGTACTTC. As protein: CSVEYWLAGGGETQYF.

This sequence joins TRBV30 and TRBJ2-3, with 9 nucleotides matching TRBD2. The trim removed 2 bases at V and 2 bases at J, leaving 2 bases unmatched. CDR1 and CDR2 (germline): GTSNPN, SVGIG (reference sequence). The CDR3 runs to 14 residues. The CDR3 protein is CAWSRLAATDTQYF. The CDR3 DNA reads TGTGCCTGGAGTAGACTAGCGGCCACAGATACGCAGTATTTT.

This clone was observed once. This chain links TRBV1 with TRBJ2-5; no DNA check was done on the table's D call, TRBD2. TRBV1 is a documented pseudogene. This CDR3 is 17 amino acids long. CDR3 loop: CTSSQDRGAGVGETQYF. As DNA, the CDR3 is TGCACCAGCAGCCAAGATCGTGGCGCGGGGGTCGGAGAGACCCAGTACTTC.

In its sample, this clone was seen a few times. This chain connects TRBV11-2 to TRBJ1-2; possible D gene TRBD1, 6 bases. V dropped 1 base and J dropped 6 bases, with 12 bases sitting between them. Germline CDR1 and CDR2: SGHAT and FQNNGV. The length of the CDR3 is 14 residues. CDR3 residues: CASSLVAGEDGYTF. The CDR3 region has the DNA TGTGCCAGCAGCTTAGTGGCAGGGGAGGATGGCTACACCTTC.

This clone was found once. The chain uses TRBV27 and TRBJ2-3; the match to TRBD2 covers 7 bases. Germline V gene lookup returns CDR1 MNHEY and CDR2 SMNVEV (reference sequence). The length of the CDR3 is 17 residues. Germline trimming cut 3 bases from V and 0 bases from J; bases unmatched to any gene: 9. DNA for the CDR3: TGTGCCAGCAGTTTTGGGAGCGGGACTTCTAGCACAGATACGCAGTATTTT. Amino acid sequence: CASSFGSGTSSTDTQYF.

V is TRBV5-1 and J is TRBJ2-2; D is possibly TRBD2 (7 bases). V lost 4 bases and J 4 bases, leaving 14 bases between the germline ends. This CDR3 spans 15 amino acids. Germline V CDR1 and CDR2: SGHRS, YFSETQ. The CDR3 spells CASSETGGPTGELFF. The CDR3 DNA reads TGCGCCAGCAGCGAGACCGGGGGGCCCACCGGGGAGCTGTTTTTT.

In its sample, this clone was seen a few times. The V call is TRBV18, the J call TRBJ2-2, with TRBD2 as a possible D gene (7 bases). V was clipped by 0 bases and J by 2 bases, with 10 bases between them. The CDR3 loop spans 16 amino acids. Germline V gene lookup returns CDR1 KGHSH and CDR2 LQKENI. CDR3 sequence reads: CASSPPGGTNTGELFF. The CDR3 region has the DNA TGTGCCAGCTCACCACCGGGGGGGACAAACACCGGGGAGCTGTTTTTT.

CDR3: CASSGSYSRSERYNEQFF. Written as DNA, the CDR3 is TGCGCCAGCAGCGGAAGCTATTCGAGGAGCGAGAGATACAATGAGCAGTTCTTC. The chain uses TRBV4-1 and TRBJ2-1; D remains unclear. There are 18 residues in the CDR3. CDR1 and CDR2 (germline): MGHRA, YSYEKL. Trimming stripped 5 bases from V and 4 bases from J, with 24 bases between.

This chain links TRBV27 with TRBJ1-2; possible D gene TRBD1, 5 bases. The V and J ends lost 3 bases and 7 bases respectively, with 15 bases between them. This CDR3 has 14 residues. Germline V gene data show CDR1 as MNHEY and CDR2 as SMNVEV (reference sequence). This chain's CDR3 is CASSLSPPGSGYTF. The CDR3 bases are TGTGCCAGCAGTTTGAGTCCCCCAGGGTCTGGCTACACCTTC.

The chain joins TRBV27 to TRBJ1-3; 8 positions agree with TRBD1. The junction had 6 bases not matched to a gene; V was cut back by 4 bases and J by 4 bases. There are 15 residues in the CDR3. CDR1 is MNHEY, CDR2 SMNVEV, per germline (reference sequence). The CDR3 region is CASSSTGGAGNTIYF. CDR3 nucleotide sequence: TGTGCCAGCAGTTCAACAGGGGGTGCGGGAAACACCATATATTTT.

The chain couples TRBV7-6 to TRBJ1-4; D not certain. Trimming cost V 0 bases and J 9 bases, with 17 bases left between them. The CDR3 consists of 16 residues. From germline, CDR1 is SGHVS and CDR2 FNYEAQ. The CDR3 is CASSLAPGWATKKLFF. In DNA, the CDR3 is TGTGCCAGCAGCTTAGCCCCGGGCTGGGCCACGAAAAAACTGTTTTTT.

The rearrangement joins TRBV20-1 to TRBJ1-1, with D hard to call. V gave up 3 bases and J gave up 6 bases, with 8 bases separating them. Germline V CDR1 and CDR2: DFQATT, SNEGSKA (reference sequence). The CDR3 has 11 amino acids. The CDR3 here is CSASKRSEAFF. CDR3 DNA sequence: TGCAGTGCTAGCAAGAGGTCTGAAGCTTTCTTT.

The CDR3 protein is CASSLVQGTGNTIYF. The CDR3 region has the DNA TGTGCCAGCAGCTTAGTTCAGGGAACTGGAAACACCATATATTTT. The chain joins TRBV7-6 to TRBJ1-3; possible D gene TRBD1, 5 bases. V was clipped by 1 base and J by 2 bases, with 9 bases between them. The CDR3 has 15 amino acids. Looked up from germline, CDR1 is SGHVS and CDR2 is FNYEAQ.

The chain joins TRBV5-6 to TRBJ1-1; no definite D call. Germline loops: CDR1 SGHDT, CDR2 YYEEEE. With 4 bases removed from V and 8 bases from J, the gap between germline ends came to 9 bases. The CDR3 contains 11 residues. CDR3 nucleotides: TGTGCCAGCAGCCTCGGGAGAGAAGCTTTCTTT. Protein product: CASSLGREAFF.

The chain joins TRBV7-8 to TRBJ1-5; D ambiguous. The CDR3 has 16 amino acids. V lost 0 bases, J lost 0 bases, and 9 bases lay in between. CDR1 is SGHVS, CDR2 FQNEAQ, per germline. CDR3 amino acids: CASSLAGIGSNQPQHF. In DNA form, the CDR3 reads TGTGCCAGCAGCTTAGCAGGGATTGGTAGCAATCAGCCCCAGCATTTT.

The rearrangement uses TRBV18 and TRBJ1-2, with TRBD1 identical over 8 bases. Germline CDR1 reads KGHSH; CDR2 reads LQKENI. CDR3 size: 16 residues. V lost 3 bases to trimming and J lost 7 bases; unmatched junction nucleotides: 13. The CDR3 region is CASSPSTGGGRRGYTF. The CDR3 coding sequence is TGTGCCAGCTCACCCTCCACAGGGGGGGGTCGTCGTGGCTACACCTTC.

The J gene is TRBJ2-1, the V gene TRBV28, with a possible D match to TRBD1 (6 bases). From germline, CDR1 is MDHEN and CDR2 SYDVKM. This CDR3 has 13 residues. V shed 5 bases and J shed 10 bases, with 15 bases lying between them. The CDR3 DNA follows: TGTGCCAGCAGTCGTTCAGGGGAATGGGAGCAGTTCTTC. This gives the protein CASSRSGEWEQFF.

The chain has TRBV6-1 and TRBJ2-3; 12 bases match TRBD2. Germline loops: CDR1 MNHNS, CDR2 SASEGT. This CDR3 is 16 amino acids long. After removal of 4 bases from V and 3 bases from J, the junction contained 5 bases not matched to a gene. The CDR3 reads CASSGPGTSGTDTQYF. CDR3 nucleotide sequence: TGTGCCAGCAGTGGCCCCGGGACTAGCGGGACAGATACGCAGTATTTT.

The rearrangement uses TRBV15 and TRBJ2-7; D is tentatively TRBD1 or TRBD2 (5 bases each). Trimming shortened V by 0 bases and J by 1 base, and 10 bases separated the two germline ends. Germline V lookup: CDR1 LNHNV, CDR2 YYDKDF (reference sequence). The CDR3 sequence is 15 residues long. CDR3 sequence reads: CATSRDRDRSYEQYF. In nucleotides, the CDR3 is TGTGCCACCAGCAGAGATCGGGACCGTTCCTACGAGCAGTACTTC.

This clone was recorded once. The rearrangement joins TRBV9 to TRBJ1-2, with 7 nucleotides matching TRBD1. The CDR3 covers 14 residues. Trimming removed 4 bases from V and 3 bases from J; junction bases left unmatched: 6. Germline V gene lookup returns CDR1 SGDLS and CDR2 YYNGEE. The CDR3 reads CASSSRQGHYGYTF. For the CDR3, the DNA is TGTGCCAGCAGCTCCAGACAGGGCCACTATGGCTACACCTTC. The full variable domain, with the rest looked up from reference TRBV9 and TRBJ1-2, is DSGVTQTPKHLITATGQRVTLRCSPRSGDLSVYWYQQSLDQGLQFLIQYYNGEERAKGNILERFSAQQFPDLHSELNLSSLELGDSALYFCASSSRQGHYGYTFGSGTRLTVV.